This passage covers 16 T cell receptor beta chains from one sample sequenced in a study of shared T cell receptors in the human thymus. Method: immunoSEQ multiplex PCR; TCRdb's copy keeps in-frame clones and lacks some. The repertoire includes some 400,000 clones, roughly 94% of them detected once, and 0.015% to 0.025% sits in the top ten. The sample consisted of thymocytes. The receptors come from a human donor.

A word on this clone: Other nucleotide sequences from this sample produce the same CDR3. The chain uses TRBV7-6 and TRBJ2-7; no definite D call. The V and J ends lost 5 bases and 2 bases respectively, with 19 bases between them. CDR1 is SGHVS and CDR2 is FNYEAQ in the germline V gene. This CDR3 region has 16 residues. CDR3 sequence: CASSPKGLFPPYEQYF. DNA for the CDR3: TGTGCCAGCAGCCCGAAGGGCCTTTTTCCCCCCTACGAGCAGTACTTC.

The chain recombines TRBV5-1 with TRBJ2-3; the match to TRBD1 covers 10 bases. With V trimmed by 5 bases and J by 3 bases, 6 bases remained unmatched. This CDR3 has 15 amino acids. Germline CDR1 is SGHRS and CDR2 is YFSETQ. As DNA, the CDR3 is TGCGCCAGCAGACCCGACAGGGGGCAAACAGATACGCAGTATTTT. Translation: CASRPDRGQTDTQYF.

The rearrangement links TRBV7-2 to TRBJ1-4; TRBD1 matches at 7 bases. The CDR3 is 15 residues long. Germline CDR1 SGHTA, CDR2 FQGNSA. V gave up 5 bases and J gave up 7 bases; unmatched junction bases: 10. This CDR3 reads CASSPQGRGCEKLFF. In DNA form, the CDR3 reads TGTGCCAGCAGCCCCCAGGGCAGGGGGTGTGAAAAACTGTTTTTT.

The chain is built from TRBV15 and TRBJ1-2, with unresolved D. Germline lookup yields CDR1 LNHNV and CDR2 YYDKDF (reference sequence). V lost 0 bases and J lost 0, with 14 bases in between. This CDR3 region has 17 residues. CDR3 sequence: CATSRDAGHPANYGYTF. CDR3 DNA: TGTGCCACCAGCAGAGATGCCGGTCACCCAGCTAACTATGGCTACACCTTC.

The gene calls are TRBV5-1 and TRBJ1-3; D unresolved. Per the germline V gene, CDR1 is SGHRS and CDR2 is YFSETQ. V was trimmed by 7 bases and J by 0 bases, leaving 14 bases between them. CDR3 size: 15 residues. The CDR3 loop reads CASGKTVSSGNTIYF. Written as DNA, the CDR3 is TGCGCCAGCGGGAAAACGGTCTCCTCTGGAAACACCATATATTTT.

The CDR3 protein is CASSQGRRRHYGYTF. For the CDR3, the DNA is TGCGCCAGCAGCCAAGGCAGGAGGCGGCACTATGGCTACACCTTC. The chain employs TRBV5-1 and TRBJ1-2, with D hard to call. Germline CDR1 and CDR2: SGHRS and YFSETQ. CDR3 length: 15 residues. V was pared by 4 bases and J by 3 bases, with 16 bases between.

This sequence joins TRBV5-6 and TRBJ1-2; D is possibly TRBD1 (5 bases). V was shortened by 4 bases and J by 3 bases, with 16 bases between the two germline ends. Germline assignment: CDR1 SGHDT and CDR2 YYEEEE. The CDR3 has 15 residues. DNA of the CDR3: TGTGCCAGCAGCCCGGGGCAGGGTGGTGACTATGGCTACACCTTC. This encodes CASSPGQGGDYGYTF.

This chain joins TRBV11-2 and TRBJ2-7, with D perhaps matching TRBD1 (6 bases). In germline, CDR1 is SGHAT, CDR2 FQNNGV. V shed 4 bases and J shed 1 base, with 14 bases lying between them. The CDR3 covers 15 residues. CDR3 nucleotides: TGTGCCAGCAGCTGCGGCAGGGGATCGTCCTACGAGCAGTACTTC. Translation: CASSCGRGSSYEQYF.

The rearrangement joins TRBV10-2 to TRBJ2-7; the D gene is possibly TRBD1 (6 bases). This CDR3 is 12 amino acids long. V lost 11 bases and J 3 bases, leaving 14 bases between the germline ends. Germline assignment: CDR1 WSHSY and CDR2 SAAADI. CDR3 in amino acids: CAGGQRFYEQYF. DNA for the CDR3: TGCGCCGGAGGACAGCGATTCTACGAGCAGTACTTC.

The V gene is TRBV6-5, the J gene TRBJ2-2, with TRBD1 identical over 7 bases. From germline, CDR1 is MNHEY and CDR2 SVGAGI. CDR3 length: 16 residues. The junction had 3 bases not matched to a gene; V was cut back by 2 bases and J by 0 bases. Here the CDR3 DNA reads TGTGCCAGCAGTTACAAGGGGGCTCCGAACACCGGGGAGCTGTTTTTT. Amino acid sequence: CASSYKGAPNTGELFF.

The rearrangement uses TRBV4-3 and TRBJ2-1; 12 bases map to TRBD1. Germline CDR1 is LGHNA and CDR2 is YSLEER. V lost 6 bases and J lost 9; bases outside the gene matches: 12. This CDR3 comprises 16 residues. This CDR3 reads CASSQWDRGLYGEQFF. In DNA, the CDR3 is TGCGCCAGCAGTCAATGGGACAGGGGGCTTTACGGTGAGCAGTTCTTC.

The chain recombines TRBV6-1 with TRBJ1-5; TRBD1 aligns across 7 bases. Germline CDR1 MNHNS, CDR2 SASEGT. V shed 8 bases and J 6 bases; nucleotides not matched to a gene: 10. This CDR3 region has 14 residues. The CDR3 nucleotides are TGTGCCAGCGCCCCACCAGGGGGAGGTCAGCCCCAGCATTTT. Translated: CASAPPGGGQPQHF.

The CDR3 nucleotides are TGCGCCAGCAGCTTGGCGCCGGGAACAGGAGGGGACACAGATACGCAGTATTTT. The encoded protein is CASSLAPGTGGDTDTQYF. The rearrangement uses TRBV5-1 and TRBJ2-3, with D perhaps TRBD2 (6 bases). From germline, CDR1 is SGHRS and CDR2 YFSETQ. The germline V and J ends were trimmed by 0 bases and 2 bases, with 19 bases remaining between them. The CDR3 contains 18 residues. The full variable domain, rest sourced from reference TRBV5-1 and TRBJ2-3, is KAGVTQTPRYLIKTRGQQVTLSCSPISGHRSVSWYQQTPGQGLQFLFEYFSETQRNKGNFPGRFSGRQFSNSRSEMNVSTLELGDSALYLCASSLAPGTGGDTDTQYFGPGTRLTVL.

The rearrangement links TRBV20-1 to TRBJ1-5; D is perhaps TRBD1 (5 bases). V gave up 0 bases and J gave up 11 bases, with 8 bases separating them. CDR3 length equals 11 residues. Looked up from germline, CDR1 is DFQATT and CDR2 is SNEGSKA (reference sequence). The CDR3 reads CSARDRESQHF. CDR3 coding DNA: TGCAGTGCTAGAGACAGGGAGTCCCAGCATTTT.

This chain connects TRBV14 to TRBJ1-2; D ambiguous. The CDR3 contains 17 residues. The V end was cut by 4 bases, the J end by 0 bases, with 18 bases between. CDR1 is SGHDN, CDR2 FVKESK, per germline. In DNA, the CDR3 is TGTGCCAGCAGCCGGTCCGGCCGACGGAATCCTAACTATGGCTACACCTTC. Translated: CASSRSGRRNPNYGYTF.

The chain joins TRBV28 to TRBJ2-7, with D possibly TRBD2 on 6 matching bases. The CDR3 extends over 14 amino acids. V lost 3 bases, J lost 9 bases, and 18 bases lay in between. Germline CDR1 reads MDHEN; CDR2 reads SYDVKM. The CDR3 is CASSLAVRRAGQYF. The CDR3 DNA reads TGTGCCAGCAGTTTGGCGGTTCGGCGAGCGGGGCAGTACTTC.